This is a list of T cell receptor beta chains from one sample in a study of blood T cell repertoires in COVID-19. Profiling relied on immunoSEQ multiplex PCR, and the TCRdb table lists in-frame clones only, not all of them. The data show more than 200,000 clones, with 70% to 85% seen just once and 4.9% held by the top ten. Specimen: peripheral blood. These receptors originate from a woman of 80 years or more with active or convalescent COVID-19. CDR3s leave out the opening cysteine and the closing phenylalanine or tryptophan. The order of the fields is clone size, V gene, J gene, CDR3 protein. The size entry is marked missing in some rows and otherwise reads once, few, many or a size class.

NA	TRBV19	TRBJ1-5	ASSIAGGGQPQH
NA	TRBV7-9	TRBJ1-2	ASSLVRESYGYT
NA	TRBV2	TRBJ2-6	AYPGQEAGANVLT
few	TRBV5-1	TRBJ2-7	ASMPGTGVYEQY
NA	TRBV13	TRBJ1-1	ASSTTQGADEAF
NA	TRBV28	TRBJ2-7	ASSSPGQAISPYEQY
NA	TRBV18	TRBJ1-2	ASSPDRRERYT
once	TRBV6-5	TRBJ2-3	ASSYRASTDTQY
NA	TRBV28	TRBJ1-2	ASSANGYT
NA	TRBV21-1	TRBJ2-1	ASSKARPLASGEQF
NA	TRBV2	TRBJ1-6	ASTLGVYSPLH
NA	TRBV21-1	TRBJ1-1	ASSKADAANTEAF
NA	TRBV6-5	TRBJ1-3	ASSAGTGSGNTIY
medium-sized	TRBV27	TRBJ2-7	ASSLGGSGAYEQY
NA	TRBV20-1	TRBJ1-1	SASGDREAF
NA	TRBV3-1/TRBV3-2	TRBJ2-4	ASSQAGGQNIQY
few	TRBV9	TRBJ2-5	ASSGGQQETQY
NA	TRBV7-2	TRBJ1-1	ASSQDRGRVTEAF
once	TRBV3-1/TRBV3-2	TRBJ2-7	ASSQAEAGGYEQY
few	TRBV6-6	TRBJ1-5	ASSPRQRLYSNQPQH
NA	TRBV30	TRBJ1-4	ACDRGAPAANEKLF
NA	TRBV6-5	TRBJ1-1	ASSRPGQANTEAF
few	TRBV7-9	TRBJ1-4	ASSPQNEKLF
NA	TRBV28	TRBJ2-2	ASSPAGVPGELF